This T cell receptor beta chain was recovered during a study of tumor and adjacent non-tumor tissue in lung cancer. The library came from three nested PCR rounds adapted from ARM-PCR protocols. Using its own MiXCR run on the multiplex PCR reads, TCRdb lists one record per CDR3 protein. The table has roughly 67,000 distinct CDR3 sequences, around 76% seen once. This clonotype was counted at least ten times. Its antigen is not known. Study observations and caveats: Normal lung showed higher cumulative top 100 clone frequency than tumor. Tumor TCR diversity, when higher, was linked to shorter survival.

The CDR3 contains 15 residues. J gave up 0 bases and V 2 bases, and 1 base lay outside the gene matches. Germline CDR1 and CDR2: MGHRA and YSYEKL. This sample's RNA came from whole unsorted tissue. This non-tumor lung sample came from over 3 cm beyond the tumor edge. Sequencing was carried out using distant non-tumor lung tissue. J is TRBJ2-1 and V is TRBV4-1; 7 positions agree with TRBD2. This TCR was recovered from a man in his 60s with non-small cell lung cancer. This CDR3 is CASSQLADSYNEQFF. CDR3 coding DNA: TGCGCCAGCAGCCAACTAGCGGACTCCTACAATGAGCAGTTCTTC.